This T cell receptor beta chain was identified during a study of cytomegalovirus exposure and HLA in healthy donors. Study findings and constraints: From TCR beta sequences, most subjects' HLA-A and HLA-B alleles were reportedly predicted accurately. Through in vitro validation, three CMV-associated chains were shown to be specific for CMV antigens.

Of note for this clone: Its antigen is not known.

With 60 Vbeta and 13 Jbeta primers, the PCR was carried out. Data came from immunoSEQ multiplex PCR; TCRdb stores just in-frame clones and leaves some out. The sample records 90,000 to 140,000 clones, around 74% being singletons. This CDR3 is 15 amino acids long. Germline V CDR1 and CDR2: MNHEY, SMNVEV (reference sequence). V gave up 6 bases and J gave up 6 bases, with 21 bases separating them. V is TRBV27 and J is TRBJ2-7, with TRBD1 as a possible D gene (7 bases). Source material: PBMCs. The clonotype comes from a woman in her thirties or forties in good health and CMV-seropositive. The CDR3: CASRPSGARGIEQYF. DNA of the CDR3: TGTGCCAGCAGGCCATCGGGAGCCAGGGGGATCGAGCAGTACTTC.